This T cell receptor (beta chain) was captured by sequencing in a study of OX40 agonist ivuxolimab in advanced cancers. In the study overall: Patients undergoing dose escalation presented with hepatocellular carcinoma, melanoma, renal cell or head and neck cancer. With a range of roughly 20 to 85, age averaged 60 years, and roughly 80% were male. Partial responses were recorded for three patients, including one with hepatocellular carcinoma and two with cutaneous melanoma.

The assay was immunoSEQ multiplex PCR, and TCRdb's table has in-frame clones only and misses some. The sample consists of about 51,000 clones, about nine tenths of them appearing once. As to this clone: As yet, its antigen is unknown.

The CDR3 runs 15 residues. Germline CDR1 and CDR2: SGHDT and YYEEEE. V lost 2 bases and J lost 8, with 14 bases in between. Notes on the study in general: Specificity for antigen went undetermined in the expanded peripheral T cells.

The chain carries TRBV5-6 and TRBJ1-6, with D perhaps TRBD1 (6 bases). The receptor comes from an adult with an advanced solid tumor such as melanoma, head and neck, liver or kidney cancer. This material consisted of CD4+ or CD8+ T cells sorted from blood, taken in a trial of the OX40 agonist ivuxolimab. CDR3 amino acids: CASSFIRGRDSPLHF. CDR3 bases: TGTGCCAGCAGCTTTATCCGGGGGCGAGATTCACCCCTCCACTTT.